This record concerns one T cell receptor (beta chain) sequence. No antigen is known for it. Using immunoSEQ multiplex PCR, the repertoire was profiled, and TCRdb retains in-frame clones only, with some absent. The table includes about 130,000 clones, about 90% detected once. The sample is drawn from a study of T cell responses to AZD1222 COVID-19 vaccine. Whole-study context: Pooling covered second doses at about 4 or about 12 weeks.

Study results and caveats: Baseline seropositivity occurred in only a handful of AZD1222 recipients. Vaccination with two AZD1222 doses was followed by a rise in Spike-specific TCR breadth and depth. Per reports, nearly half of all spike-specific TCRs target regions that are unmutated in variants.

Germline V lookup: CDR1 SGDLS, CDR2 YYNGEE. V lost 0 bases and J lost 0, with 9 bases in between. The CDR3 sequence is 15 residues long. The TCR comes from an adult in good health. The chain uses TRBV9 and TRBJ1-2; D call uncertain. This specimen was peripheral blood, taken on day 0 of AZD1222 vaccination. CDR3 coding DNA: TGTGCCAGCAGCGTAGACGTCCGAGCTAACTATGGCTACACCTTC. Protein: CASSVDVRANYGYTF.